The next 3 T cell receptor beta chains were all read from a single sample in a study of CXCR3-negative and CXCR3-positive naive CD8 T cells. The antigens of these receptors remain unknown. Whole-study findings and limits: Compared with CXCR3-negative naive cells, CXCR3-positive naive cells showed more hydrophobic TRB CDR3s.

UMI-labeled 5' RACE yielded the TRB cDNA libraries. TCRdb re-called the 5' RACE reads; every CDR3 protein appears as one record, without DNA. Recorded for this sample: 130,000 to 150,000 distinct CDR3 sequences. The sequenced sample consisted of naive CXCR3+ CD8+ T cells from blood. Documented subset: CD45RO-CCR7+CD27+CD95- naive CD8+ T cells expressing CXCR3 (TNR3+). These receptor sequences come from a human donor in good health. Some clones in this sample may be carry-over from other donors' samples.

The rearrangement uses TRBV7-9 and TRBJ2-7; without DNA, the TCRdb call of TRBD1 cannot be checked. Per germline, CDR1 SEHNR and CDR2 FQNEAQ (reference sequence). This CDR3 has 15 residues. The CDR3 sequence is CASSARTGRSYEQYF. Based on the CDR3 plus reference TRBV7-9 and TRBJ2-7, the full variable domain is DTGVSQNPRHKITKRGQNVTFRCDPISEHNRLYWYRQTLGQGPEFLTYFQNEAQLEKSRLLSDRFSAERPKGSFSTLEIQRTEQGDSAMYLCASSARTGRSYEQYFGPGTRLTVT.

The chain carries TRBV5-1 and TRBJ2-1. From germline, CDR1 is SGHRS and CDR2 YFSETQ. The CDR3 has 15 amino acids. The chain's CDR3 is CASRSWANPYNEQFF.

V usage is TRBV4-3 and J usage is TRBJ2-7; TCRdb returns TRBD1, unconfirmable since there is no DNA. This CDR3 has 16 residues. CDR1 and CDR2 (germline): LGHNA, YSLEER. CDR3 residues: CASSPGTGGETYEQYF.